The source of this T cell receptor (beta chain) is a study of T cell repertoires in cytomegalovirus infection. Study context: Use of recently identified HLA-C-restricted and well-studied HLA-B-restricted CMV epitopes was part of the study. Public TCR beta signatures marked donors with CMV infection and the matching HLA.

General study points: It was HLA-C-restricted CMV-specific TCR beta clonotypes that dominated the response ex vivo.

TCRdb reprocessed the reads with MiXCR, giving one entry per CDR3 protein. Among more than 300,000 distinct CDR3 sequences, nearly 35% were seen once, and the ten largest hold 13%. Many counts were recorded for this clonotype. The antigen remains undetermined. Between the trimmed V and J ends, which lost 3 bases and 10 bases, there was a span of 9 bases. From germline, CDR1 is SGHTA and CDR2 FQGNSA. The CDR3 runs 11 residues. The source is a human donor in good health (CMV status not recorded). Some clones in this sample may be carry-over from other donors' samples. Source: cultured PBMCs, taken from culture after CMV antigen stimulation. The chain employs TRBV7-2 and TRBJ1-2; D gene unclear. In DNA form, the CDR3 reads TGTGCCAGCAGCTTGGGAACAGCCTACACCTTC. Translated: CASSLGTAYTF. Together with reference TRBV7-2 and TRBJ1-2, the CDR3 gives the full variable domain: GAGVSQSPSNKVTEKGKDVELRCDPISGHTALYWYRQSLGQGLEFLIYFQGNSAPDKSGLPSDRFSAERTGGSVSTLTIQRTQQEDSAVYLCASSLGTAYTFGSGTRLTVV.